This T cell receptor (beta chain) originates from a study of blood T cells in healthy people across ages. Study results and limitations: Older age went with lower TCR beta diversity per million T cells, in a roughly linear way.

Ten or more counts support this clonotype. Its target is not known. Together with a sample-barcoded 5' primer, a J-beta primer mix was included in a second PCR lasting about 7 to 12 cycles. Every cDNA molecule carried a tag from a template-switch adaptor bearing 12 random nucleotides. In TCRdb, the 5' RACE reads were re-called with MiXCR into one record per CDR3 protein. The sample lists roughly 1,500,000 distinct CDR3 sequences, about 31% seen once, with 11% in the top ten. Looked up from germline, CDR1 is SGHRS and CDR2 is YFSETQ. CDR3 length equals 15 residues. J was trimmed by 8 bases and V by 3 bases; bases with no gene match: 11.

Sequences were obtained from blood. J is TRBJ2-1 and V is TRBV5-1, with 7 bases identical to TRBD1. The sequence came from a woman under 40 in good health. CDR3 nucleotide sequence: TGCGCCAGCAGCTCACCGGGACAGATTATCGATGAGCAGTTCTTC. Its protein product is CASSSPGQIIDEQFF.